This T cell receptor beta chain was sequenced for a study of cytomegalovirus exposure and HLA in healthy donors. A multiplex PCR was run with 60 Vbeta primers and 13 Jbeta primers. Clones were read by immunoSEQ multiplex PCR, and TCRdb kept only the in-frame ones, dropping some. The table lists around 36,000 clones. Sequencing was carried out using PBMCs. The clonotype was recovered from a young woman in good health and CMV-seropositive.

The DNA for the CDR3 is TGTGCCAGTAGTGAGGACAGTCGTGTTTATAATTCACCCCTCCACTTT. Encoded protein: CASSEDSRVYNSPLHF. This chain uses TRBV19 with TRBJ1-6, with D perhaps TRBD1 (6 bases). The V end lost 5 bases, the J end lost 4 bases, and 15 bases lay between the germline ends. Germline V lookup: CDR1 LNHDA, CDR2 SQIVND (reference sequence). CDR3 size: 16 residues.